A selection of T cell receptor beta chains follows, all from one sample in a study of human T cells and chemical hapten exposure. TCRdb reprocessed the RACE reads with MiXCR, giving one entry per CDR3 protein. The sample shows 40,000 to 50,000 distinct CDR3 sequences, around 12% of them seen only once. The sample consisted of whole blood, taken in connection with sensitization to the hapten diphenylcyclopropenone (DPC). Every receptor here comes from a woman younger than 45 with alopecia areata. Some clones in this sample may be carry-over from other donors' samples. The CDR3 runs from the conserved cysteine through the conserved F or W. The D gene is left open where the match is weak. A clone size is listed for some rows: how often the clone was seen (once, few, many), or a class if it is expanded.

cdr3_aa cdr3_nt v_call d_call j_call clone_size
CASRLAGQPQHF TGTGCCAGCAGACTGGCCGGACAGCCCCAGCATTTT TRBV27 - TRBJ1-5 -
CASTGPRNYGYTF TGTGCCAGCACTGGACCGCGAAATTATGGCTACACCTTC TRBV9 - TRBJ1-2 few
CSAEIAGADSGELFF TGCAGTGCTGAAATAGCGGGAGCGGACTCCGGGGAGCTGTTTTTT TRBV20-1 TRBD2 TRBJ2-2 many
CSAGQGRTGELFF TGCAGCGCTGGACAGGGGAGGACCGGGGAGCTGTTTTTT TRBV29-1 TRBD1 TRBJ2-2 many
CASSSGPGGELFF TGTGCCAGCAGTTCAGGACCCGGAGGGGAGCTGTTTTTT TRBV12-3/TRBV12-4 - TRBJ2-2 few
CASSPRGLPEETQYF TGTGCCAGCAGTCCCCGCGGGCTCCCGGAGGAGACCCAGTACTTC TRBV28 - TRBJ2-5 few
CATSRDRGESPLHF TGTGCCACCAGCAGAGATAGGGGGGAGTCACCCCTCCACTTT TRBV15 - TRBJ1-6 -
CASSLRQTISSTDTQYF TGTGCCAGCAGCTTACGCCAGACTATTTCTAGCACAGATACGCAGTATTTT TRBV7-9 - TRBJ2-3 few
CSAPNQGSQPQHF TGCAGTGCCCCGAATCAGGGGTCTCAGCCCCAGCATTTT TRBV20-1 - TRBJ1-5 few
CSAGTSGRGQFF TGCAGTGCCGGCACTAGCGGGAGAGGTCAGTTCTTC TRBV20-1 TRBD2 TRBJ2-1 few
CASSLSGMNRGLMQFF TGTGCCAGCAGTTTATCGGGCATGAACAGGGGGCTAATGCAGTTCTTC TRBV27 TRBD1 TRBJ2-1 -
CASSLSSGIYNEQFF TGTGCCAGCAGCTTATCTAGCGGGATCTACAATGAGCAGTTCTTC TRBV7-2 TRBD2 TRBJ2-1 few
CASSLAGRELYEQFF TGTGCCAGCAGCTTAGCCGGGCGGGAGCTCTATGAGCAGTTCTTC TRBV11-2 TRBD2 TRBJ2-1 -
CASSALAGVETQYF TGTGCCAGCAGTGCCCTAGCGGGAGTAGAGACCCAGTACTTC TRBV6-1 TRBD2 TRBJ2-5 many
CASRERGDGVGQFF TGTGCCAGCAGGGAACGGGGGGACGGGGTTGGGCAGTTCTTC TRBV6-2/TRBV6-3 TRBD2 TRBJ2-1 few
CASRGEATQYF TGTGCCAGCCGGGGTGAGGCGACCCAGTACTTC TRBV27 - TRBJ2-5 -
CASRTMNTEAFF TGTGCCAGCCGGACTATGAACACTGAAGCTTTCTTT TRBV11-2 - TRBJ1-1 few
CASSLESGGEQFF TGTGCCAGCAGCTTAGAGAGCGGGGGGGAGCAGTTCTTC TRBV11-2 TRBD2 TRBJ2-1 -
CASSYSQGGNQPQHF TGTGCCAGCAGTTACTCGCAAGGGGGCAATCAGCCCCAGCATTTT TRBV6-2/TRBV6-3 - TRBJ1-5 -
CASSPRDSFYGYTF TGTGCCAGCAGCCCCAGGGACAGCTTCTATGGCTACACCTTC TRBV9 TRBD1 TRBJ1-2 many
CASSPNSGTGGEQYF TGTGCCAGCAGCCCAAACTCCGGGACAGGTGGCGAGCAGTACTTC TRBV5-4 TRBD1 TRBJ2-7 many
CASSLVRTGMGNQPQHF TGTGCCAGCAGCTTAGTAAGAACGGGGATGGGCAATCAGCCCCAGCATTTT TRBV7-9 - TRBJ1-5 many
CASSMRERNTEAFF TGTGCCAGTAGTATGAGAGAGAGGAATACTGAAGCTTTCTTT TRBV19 - TRBJ1-1 many
CASRNRGSPLHF TGTGCCAGCAGAAACAGGGGTTCACCCCTCCACTTT TRBV27 TRBD1 TRBJ1-6 -
CASSGTSRRNTIYF TGTGCCAGCAGCGGGACGTCGCGGAGAAACACCATATATTTT TRBV6-2/TRBV6-3 - TRBJ1-3 many
CAFPLTRLADTQETQYF TGTGCCTTCCCTTTAACTAGACTAGCGGACACCCAAGAGACCCAGTACTTC TRBV7-9 TRBD2 TRBJ2-5 few
CASSEDTGSRQPQHF TGTGCCAGCTCAGAAGACACAGGGAGTAGGCAGCCCCAGCATTTT TRBV18 - TRBJ1-5 many
CSAKVLAGSKNIQYF TGCAGTGCTAAGGTGTTGGCGGGTTCCAAAAACATTCAGTACTTC TRBV20-1 - TRBJ2-4 -